These T cell receptor beta chains were read from a single sample in a study of long-term antiretroviral therapy in people with HIV. Measured with immunoSEQ multiplex PCR; TCRdb has only the in-frame clones, and not every one. Here the sample spans tens of thousands of clones, around 92% being singletons. The specimen was unsorted PBMCs, collected 7.4 years after starting antiretroviral therapy. The source is a man aged 50 or older with HIV. CDR3s include the opening cysteine and the closing phenylalanine or tryptophan. Fields, in order: J gene, D gene, clone size, V gene, CDR3 protein, CDR3 DNA. A D gene is named only where the DNA matches it firmly. Size is omitted from some rows. Given values are once, few, many or a class for expanded clones.

>TRBJ2-3|-|-|TRBV6-1
CASRGITDTQYF
TGTGCCAGCAGGGGTATCACAGATACGCAGTATTTT
>TRBJ2-3|-|-|TRBV7-2
CASSLGGLTDTQYF
TGTGCCAGCAGCCTAGGAGGGCTCACAGATACGCAGTATTTT
>TRBJ1-1|-|-|TRBV19
CASSAYVVRQMNTEAFF
TGTGCCAGTAGTGCATACGTGGTTAGGCAAATGAACACTGAAGCTTTCTTT
>TRBJ2-7|TRBD2|-|TRBV7-2
CASGGGRTYEQYF
TGTGCCAGCGGGGGAGGGAGGACCTACGAGCAGTACTTC
>TRBJ1-2|-|-|TRBV6-5
CASSYNGDGYTF
TGTGCCAGCAGTTACAACGGGGACGGCTACACCTTC
>TRBJ1-2|-|-|TRBV28
CASRSPTEFGYTF
TGTGCCAGCAGAAGTCCGACCGAGTTTGGCTACACCTTC
>TRBJ1-3|TRBD1|-|TRBV4-3
CASSPEDRGGNTIYF
TGCGCCAGCAGCCCCGAGGACAGGGGAGGAAACACCATATATTTT
>TRBJ1-1|-|-|TRBV11-2
CASSLIAVSTEAFF
TGTGCCAGCAGCTTAATAGCGGTCAGCACTGAAGCTTTCTTT
>TRBJ2-1|TRBD2|once|TRBV10-3
CAISNGWTSFDEQFF
TGTGCCATCAGTAACGGATGGACTAGCTTCGATGAGCAGTTCTTC
>TRBJ2-2|-|-|TRBV9
CASSPRSVAGELFF
TGTGCCAGCAGCCCCCGAAGTGTGGCCGGGGAGCTGTTTTTT
>TRBJ1-3|TRBD1|-|TRBV19
CASSMDRRVVNTIYF
TGTGCCAGTAGTATGGACAGGCGGGTCGTGAACACCATATATTTT
>TRBJ2-7|-|-|TRBV5-4
CASSLGVGYEQYF
TGTGCCAGCAGCCTGGGGGTGGGCTACGAGCAGTACTTC
>TRBJ1-1|-|-|TRBV5-5
CASSIGWGNTEAFF
TGTGCCAGCAGCATCGGGTGGGGCAACACTGAAGCTTTCTTT
>TRBJ1-3|TRBD1|-|TRBV7-2
CASSADRVSGNTIYF
TGTGCCAGCAGCGCCGACAGGGTATCTGGAAACACCATATATTTT
>TRBJ2-3|TRBD2|once|TRBV2
CASSEDPSETSVDTDTQYF
TGTGCCAGCAGTGAAGACCCCTCCGAGACTAGCGTGGACACAGATACGCAGTATTTT
>TRBJ2-2|-|-|TRBV4-2
CASSQAVFTGELFF
TGTGCCAGCAGCCAAGCGGTGTTCACCGGGGAGCTGTTTTTT
>TRBJ2-1|-|once|TRBV19
CASSIPPNEQFF
TGTGCCAGTAGTATACCGCCCAATGAGCAGTTCTTC
>TRBJ2-5|-|-|TRBV6-1
CASRTGPLGETQYF
TGTGCCAGCAGGACCGGACCCCTGGGAGAGACCCAGTACTTC
>TRBJ1-1|-|once|TRBV7-7
CASSPLGHYTEAFF
TGTGCCAGCAGCCCCCTAGGACACTACACTGAAGCTTTCTTT
>TRBJ1-5|-|-|TRBV10-3
CAISESRTQEQPQHF
TGTGCCATCAGTGAGTCGAGAACCCAGGAGCAGCCCCAGCATTTT
>TRBJ2-7|-|-|TRBV19
CASSTEGGGRYEQYF
TGTGCCAGTAGTACCGAAGGGGGGGGCAGGTACGAGCAGTACTTC
>TRBJ2-7|TRBD1|-|TRBV4-3
CASSRDRTYEQYF
TGCGCCAGCAGCCGGGACAGGACCTACGAGCAGTACTTC
>TRBJ1-4|-|-|TRBV7-8
CASSLVGRVGEKLFF
TGTGCCAGCAGCCTAGTCGGGAGGGTCGGGGAAAAACTGTTTTTT
>TRBJ1-6|-|once|TRBV14
CASSQEAAVSSPLHF
TGTGCCAGCAGCCAAGAGGCAGCGGTCAGTTCACCCCTCCACTTT